A selection of T cell receptor beta chains follows, all from one sample in a study of OX40 agonist ivuxolimab in advanced cancers. Clones were sequenced by immunoSEQ multiplex PCR, and TCRdb holds only the in-frame ones, with some missing. The sample lists around 26,000 clones, about nine tenths occurring once. The sample consisted of CD4+ or CD8+ T cells sorted from blood, taken in a trial of the OX40 agonist ivuxolimab. These receptors were taken from an adult with an advanced solid tumor such as melanoma, head and neck, liver or kidney cancer. Each CDR3 is given without its conserved first and last residue. D genes are given only for firm matches.

v_gene: TRBV19; d_gene: TRBD1; CDR3aa: ASSTQGANGYT
v_gene: TRBV9; d_gene: TRBD1; CDR3aa: ASSVATGVPYEQY
v_gene: TRBV7-9; d_gene: NA; CDR3aa: ASSSPTSPGTEAF
v_gene: TRBV4-1; d_gene: TRBD1; CDR3aa: ASSHMTGGLYEQY
v_gene: TRBV5-8; d_gene: NA; CDR3aa: ASSFGQEGTDTQY
v_gene: TRBV6-1; d_gene: TRBD1; CDR3aa: ASSEVTGATDTQY
v_gene: TRBV6-1; d_gene: NA; CDR3aa: ASSEGLYGYT
v_gene: TRBV28; d_gene: TRBD1; CDR3aa: ASSNNRGFGNQPQH
v_gene: TRBV5-4; d_gene: NA; CDR3aa: ASRMAGTRNTGELF
v_gene: TRBV28; d_gene: NA; CDR3aa: ASRYIGGNNQPQH
v_gene: TRBV30; d_gene: TRBD2; CDR3aa: AWSTGAGAEQY
v_gene: TRBV29-1; d_gene: NA; CDR3aa: SARTEYGYT
v_gene: TRBV7-2; d_gene: NA; CDR3aa: ASSSPLALSTDTQY
v_gene: TRBV2; d_gene: NA; CDR3aa: ASSGEGYEQY
v_gene: TRBV7-9; d_gene: NA; CDR3aa: ASSSPNSPETQY
v_gene: TRBV2; d_gene: NA; CDR3aa: ASSALPGPSEQF
v_gene: TRBV4-3; d_gene: NA; CDR3aa: ASSDGFIANQPQH
v_gene: TRBV6-4; d_gene: TRBD1; CDR3aa: ASTTGASDGELF
v_gene: TRBV30; d_gene: TRBD1; CDR3aa: AGTGEVTGELF
v_gene: TRBV7-9; d_gene: NA; CDR3aa: ASSLGGDYEQY
v_gene: TRBV7-9; d_gene: TRBD2; CDR3aa: ASSLAWREGIETQY
v_gene: TRBV4-1; d_gene: TRBD1; CDR3aa: ASSQDGTGVTGELF
v_gene: TRBV7-2; d_gene: NA; CDR3aa: ASSLGGGPNSPLH
v_gene: TRBV27; d_gene: TRBD2; CDR3aa: ASKLHLAGGLPFTDTQY
v_gene: TRBV5-6; d_gene: NA; CDR3aa: ASSLGVVTEAF
v_gene: TRBV19; d_gene: NA; CDR3aa: ASSITTGPEQY